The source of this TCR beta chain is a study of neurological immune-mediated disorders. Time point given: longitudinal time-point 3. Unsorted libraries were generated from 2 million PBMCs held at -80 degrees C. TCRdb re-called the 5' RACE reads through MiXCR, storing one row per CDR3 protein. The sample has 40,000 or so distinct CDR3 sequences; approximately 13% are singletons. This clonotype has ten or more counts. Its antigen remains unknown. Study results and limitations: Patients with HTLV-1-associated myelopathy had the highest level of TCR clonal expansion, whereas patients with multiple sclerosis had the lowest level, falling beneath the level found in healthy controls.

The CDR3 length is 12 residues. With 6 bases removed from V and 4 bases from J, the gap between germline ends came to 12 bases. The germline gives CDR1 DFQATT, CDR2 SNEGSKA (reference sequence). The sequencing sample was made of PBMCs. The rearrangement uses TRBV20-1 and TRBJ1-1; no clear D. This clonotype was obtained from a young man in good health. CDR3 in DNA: TGCAGTGCCCGCGGGTTTCGCACTGAAGCTTTCTTT. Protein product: CSARGFRTEAFF.